This TCR beta chain was identified in a study of T cell changes during pregnancy in multiple sclerosis. Sequencing used immunoSEQ multiplex PCR; TCRdb keeps in-frame clones, though not all of them. The sample lists fewer than 130,000 clones, 80% to 95% occurring once. This specimen consisted of peripheral blood, obtained after pregnancy. The receptor was derived from a female donor with multiple sclerosis, enrolled in a pregnancy study.

CDR3 DNA: TGTGCCAGCAGCTTAGCGCCAGGGCATGAGCAGTTCTTC. This translates into CASSLAPGHEQFF. The chain employs TRBV7-2 and TRBJ2-1; D possibly corresponds to TRBD1 (5 bases). The V and J ends lost 0 bases and 8 bases respectively, with 8 bases between them. Germline lookup yields CDR1 SGHTA and CDR2 FQGNSA. CDR3 size: 13 residues.